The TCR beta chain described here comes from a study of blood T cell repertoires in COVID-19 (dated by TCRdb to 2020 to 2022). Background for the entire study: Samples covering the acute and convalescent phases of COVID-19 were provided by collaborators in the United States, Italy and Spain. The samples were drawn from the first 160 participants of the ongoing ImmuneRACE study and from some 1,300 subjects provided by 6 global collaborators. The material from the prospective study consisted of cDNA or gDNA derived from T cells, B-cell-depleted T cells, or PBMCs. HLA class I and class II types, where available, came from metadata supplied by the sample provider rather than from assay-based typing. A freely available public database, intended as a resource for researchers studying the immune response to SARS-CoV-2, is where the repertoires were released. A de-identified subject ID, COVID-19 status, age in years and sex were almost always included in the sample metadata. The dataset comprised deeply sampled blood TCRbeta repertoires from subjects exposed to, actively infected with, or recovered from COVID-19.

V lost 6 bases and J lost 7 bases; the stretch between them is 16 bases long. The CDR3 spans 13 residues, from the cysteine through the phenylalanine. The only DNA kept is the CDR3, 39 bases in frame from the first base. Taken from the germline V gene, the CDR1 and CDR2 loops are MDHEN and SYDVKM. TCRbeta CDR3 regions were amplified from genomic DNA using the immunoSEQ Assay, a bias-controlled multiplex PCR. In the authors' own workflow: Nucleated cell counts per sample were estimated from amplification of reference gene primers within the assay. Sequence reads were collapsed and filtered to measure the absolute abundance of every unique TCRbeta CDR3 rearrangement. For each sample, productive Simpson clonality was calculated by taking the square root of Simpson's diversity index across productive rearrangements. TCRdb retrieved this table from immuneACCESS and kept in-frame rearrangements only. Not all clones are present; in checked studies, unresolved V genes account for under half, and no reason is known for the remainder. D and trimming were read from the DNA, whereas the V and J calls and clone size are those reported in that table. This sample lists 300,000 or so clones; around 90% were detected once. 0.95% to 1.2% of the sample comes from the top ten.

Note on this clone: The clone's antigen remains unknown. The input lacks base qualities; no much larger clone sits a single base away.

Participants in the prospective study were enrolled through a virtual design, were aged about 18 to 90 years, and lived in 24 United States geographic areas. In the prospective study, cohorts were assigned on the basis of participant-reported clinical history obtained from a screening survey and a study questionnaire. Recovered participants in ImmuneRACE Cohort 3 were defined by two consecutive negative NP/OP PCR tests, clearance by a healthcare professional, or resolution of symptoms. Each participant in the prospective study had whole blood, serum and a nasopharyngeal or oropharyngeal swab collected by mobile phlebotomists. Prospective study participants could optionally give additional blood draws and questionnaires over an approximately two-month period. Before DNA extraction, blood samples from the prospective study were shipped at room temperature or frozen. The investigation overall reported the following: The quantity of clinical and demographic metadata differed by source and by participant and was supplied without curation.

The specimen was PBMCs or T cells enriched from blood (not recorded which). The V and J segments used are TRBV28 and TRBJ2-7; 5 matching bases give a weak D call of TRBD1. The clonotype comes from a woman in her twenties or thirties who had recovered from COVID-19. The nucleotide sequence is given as TGTGCCAGCAGCGACAGCAACGATTGGGAGCAGTACTTC. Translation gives CASSDSNDWEQYF.